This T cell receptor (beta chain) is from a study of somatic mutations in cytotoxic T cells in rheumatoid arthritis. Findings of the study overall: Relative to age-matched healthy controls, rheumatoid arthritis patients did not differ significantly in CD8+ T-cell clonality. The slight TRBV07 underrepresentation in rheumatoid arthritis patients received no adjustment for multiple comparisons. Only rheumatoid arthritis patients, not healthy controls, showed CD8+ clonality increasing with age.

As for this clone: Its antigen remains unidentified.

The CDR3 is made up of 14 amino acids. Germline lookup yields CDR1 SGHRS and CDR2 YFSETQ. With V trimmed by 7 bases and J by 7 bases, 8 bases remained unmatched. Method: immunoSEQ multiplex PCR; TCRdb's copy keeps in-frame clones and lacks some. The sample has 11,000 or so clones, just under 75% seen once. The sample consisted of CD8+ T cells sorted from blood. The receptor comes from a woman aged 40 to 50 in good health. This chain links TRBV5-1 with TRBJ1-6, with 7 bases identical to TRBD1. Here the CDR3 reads CASRPGGLNSPLHF. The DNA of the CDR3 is TGCGCCAGCCGCCCAGGGGGTTTAAATTCACCCCTCCACTTT.